Below, 27 T cell receptor beta chains from the same sample are listed, as sequenced in a study of cytomegalovirus exposure and HLA in healthy donors. Both 60 Vbeta primers and 13 Jbeta primers went into the PCR. Assay used: immunoSEQ multiplex PCR; TCRdb lists only in-frame clones, some missing. The sample shows some 67,000 clones, approximately 92% of them seen only once. Sequencing used PBMCs. All receptors derive from a woman aged 25 to 39 in good health and CMV-seropositive.

The chain links TRBV27 to TRBJ1-1; 7 bases are a match to TRBD1. The CDR3 is 15 amino acids. J was trimmed by 0 bases and V by 1 base; bases with no gene match: 2. In germline, CDR1 is MNHEY, CDR2 SMNVEV (reference sequence). CDR3 in amino acids: CASSLYTGVNTEAFF. The CDR3 region has the DNA TGTGCCAGCAGTTTATACACAGGGGTGAACACTGAAGCTTTCTTT.

This sequence joins TRBV7-8 and TRBJ2-7, with D hard to call. The CDR3 runs to 15 residues. Germline CDR1 reads SGHVS; CDR2 reads FQNEAQ. V shed 5 bases and J shed 3 bases, with 17 bases lying between them. DNA for the CDR3: TGTGCCAGCAGCCCTGGTTTCTCGCGCCACTACGAGCAGTACTTC. It encodes CASSPGFSRHYEQYF. Supplemented by reference TRBV7-8 and TRBJ2-7, the full variable domain reads GAGVSQSPRYKVAKRGQDVALRCDPISGHVSLFWYQQALGQGPEFLTYFQNEAQLDKSGLPSDRFFAERPEGSVSTLKIQRTQQEDSAVYLCASSPGFSRHYEQYFGPGTRLTVT.

The genes are TRBV5-4 and TRBJ1-1; 8 bases match TRBD1. The CDR3 is made up of 13 amino acids. Germline CDR1 reads SGHNT; CDR2 reads YYREEE (reference sequence). Trimming at V came to 5 bases and at J to 4 bases, leaving 4 bases not matched to a gene. Here the CDR3 reads CASSYRGTTEAFF. The CDR3 bases are TGTGCCAGCAGTTACAGGGGGACCACTGAAGCTTTCTTT.

The chain uses TRBV11-2 and TRBJ2-6; TRBD2 aligns across 7 bases. V was clipped by 2 bases and J by 1 base; unmatched bases: 2. In germline, CDR1 is SGHAT, CDR2 FQNNGV. The CDR3 loop spans 16 amino acids. CDR3 loop: CASSLMRGSGANVLTF. The CDR3 region has the DNA TGTGCCAGCAGCTTAATGCGGGGGTCTGGGGCCAACGTCCTGACTTTC.

The chain joins TRBV11-2 to TRBJ2-1, with a weak D call TRBD2 (6 bases). Germline V gene sequence: CDR1 SGHAT, CDR2 FQNNGV. V was trimmed by 0 bases and J by 4 bases, leaving 7 bases between them. The CDR3 totals 14 residues. CDR3 amino acids: CASSLEGLYNEQFF. The CDR3 DNA reads as TGTGCCAGCAGCTTAGAGGGACTTTACAATGAGCAGTTCTTC. The full variable domain, its missing parts supplied by reference TRBV11-2 and TRBJ2-1, is EAGVAQSPRYKIIEKRQSVAFWCNPISGHATLYWYQQILGQGPKLLIQFQNNGVVDDSQLPKDRFSAERLKGVDSTLKIQPAKLEDSAVYLCASSLEGLYNEQFFGPGTRLTVL.

The rearrangement joins TRBV5-4 to TRBJ1-1; D is unresolved. Between the trimmed V and J ends, which lost 4 bases and 2 bases, there was a span of 12 bases. The CDR3 contains 14 residues. Germline assignment: CDR1 SGHNT and CDR2 YYREEE (reference sequence). The CDR3 region is CASSRENKNTEAFF. In DNA form, the CDR3 reads TGTGCCAGCAGCCGGGAGAACAAAAACACTGAAGCTTTCTTT.

V gene TRBV7-6 combines with J gene TRBJ2-3; TRBD2 might be the D (5 bases). The V end lost 6 bases, the J end lost 4 bases, and 14 bases lay between the germline ends. Germline V gene sequence: CDR1 SGHVS, CDR2 FNYEAQ. CDR3 length equals 14 residues. The CDR3 spells CASSAGPEADTQYF. The CDR3 region has the DNA TGTGCCAGCAGTGCGGGCCCTGAGGCAGATACGCAGTATTTT.

This clone was counted once. The chain links TRBV5-1 to TRBJ2-7; D is possibly TRBD2 (6 bases). CDR3 length equals 17 residues. CDR1 SGHRS and CDR2 YFSETQ come from the germline V gene. V was cut by 4 bases and J by 1 base, with 21 bases left in between. The CDR3 region has the DNA TGCGCCAGCAGCCCTTACCTAACACGCGGAGGGTCCTACGAGCAGTACTTC. It specifies CASSPYLTRGGSYEQYF. Combining the CDR3 with reference TRBV5-1 and TRBJ2-7 gives the whole variable domain KAGVTQTPRYLIKTRGQQVTLSCSPISGHRSVSWYQQTPGQGLQFLFEYFSETQRNKGNFPGRFSGRQFSNSRSEMNVSTLELGDSALYLCASSPYLTRGGSYEQYFGPGTRLTVT.

V gene TRBV2 combines with J gene TRBJ2-7; the D gene is possibly TRBD2 (5 bases). Looked up from germline, CDR1 is SNHLY and CDR2 is FYNNEI. The V end was cut by 4 bases, the J end by 0 bases, with 13 bases between. This CDR3 spans 15 amino acids. CDR3 bases: TGTGCCAGCAGTGCGGACTTCTTGTCCTCCTACGAGCAGTACTTC. Translated: CASSADFLSSYEQYF.

This chain uses TRBV9 with TRBJ2-1; TRBD2 aligns across 7 bases. V lost 0 bases to trimming and J lost 6 bases; unmatched junction nucleotides: 9. The CDR3 length is 16 residues. Germline values: CDR1 SGDLS, CDR2 YYNGEE. CDR3 bases: TGTGCCAGCAGCGTAGTCATGGCGGGAGTTTTCAATGAGCAGTTCTTC. Residues: CASSVVMAGVFNEQFF.

The genes are TRBV5-1 and TRBJ2-3; 11 bases are shared with TRBD2. With V trimmed by 3 bases and J by 1 base, 4 bases remained unmatched. There are 16 residues in the CDR3. Germline lookup yields CDR1 SGHRS and CDR2 YFSETQ. CDR3 region: CASSSLAGGRTDTQYF. CDR3 sequence (DNA): TGCGCCAGCAGCTCATTAGCGGGAGGGCGCACAGATACGCAGTATTTT.

This clone has just a few counts. The V gene is TRBV30, the J gene TRBJ1-2; perhaps TRBD1 as D (6 bases). Germline V lookup: CDR1 GTSNPN, CDR2 SVGIG (reference sequence). V gave up 4 bases and J gave up 2 bases, with 11 bases separating them. The CDR3 runs 13 residues. The CDR3, as DNA: TGTGCCTGGACCGAAACAGGGAACTATGGCTACACCTTC. It codes for CAWTETGNYGYTF. Complete variable domain (other parts from reference TRBV30 and TRBJ1-2): SQTIHQWPATLVQPVGSPLSLECTVEGTSNPNLYWYRQAAGRGLQLLFYSVGIGQISSEVPQNLSASRPQDRQFILSSKKLLLSDSGFYLCAWTETGNYGYTFGSGTRLTVV.

This chain connects TRBV11-2 to TRBJ2-5; the match to TRBD2 covers 8 bases. The J segment lost 2 bases and the V segment lost 1 base, leaving 0 bases of the junction unmatched. The CDR3 is 14 amino acids. The germline V gene encodes CDR1 SGHAT and CDR2 FQNNGV. The chain's CDR3 is CASSLGGGQETQYF. CDR3 in DNA: TGTGCCAGCAGCTTAGGCGGGGGGCAAGAGACCCAGTACTTC.

CDR3 coding DNA: TGTGCCAGCAGATGGAGACAGGGAAACTACGAGCAGTACTTC. Residues: CASRWRQGNYEQYF. This sequence joins TRBV6-4 and TRBJ2-7; TRBD1 agrees at 7 bases. Germline loops: CDR1 MRHNA, CDR2 SNTAGT. The CDR3 covers 14 residues. J lost 3 bases, V lost 6 bases, and 8 bases had no gene match.

This chain uses TRBV6-1 with TRBJ2-2, with a possible D match to TRBD1 (5 bases). The CDR3 has 14 residues. Deletions cut 3 bases from V and 2 bases from J, with 7 bases between. Germline values: CDR1 MNHNS, CDR2 SASEGT. CDR3 nucleotide sequence: TGTGCCAGCAGTGACAGGGTCAACACCGGGGAGCTGTTTTTT. It specifies CASSDRVNTGELFF.

The CDR3 DNA is TGTGCCAGCAGCCAAGTGGAGACAGGGTGGCCTGGTGAGCAGTTCTTC. Translating it yields CASSQVETGWPGEQFF. This sequence joins TRBV14 and TRBJ2-1, with TRBD1 identical over 7 bases. The length of the CDR3 is 16 residues. J was trimmed by 9 bases and V by 1 base; bases with no gene match: 12. CDR1 is SGHDN, CDR2 FVKESK, per germline.

This rearrangement joins TRBV6-5 to TRBJ1-6; D possibly corresponds to TRBD1 (6 bases). CDR1 is MNHEY and CDR2 is SVGAGI in the germline V gene. This CDR3 comprises 13 residues. Trimming shortened V by 10 bases and J by 8 bases, and 15 bases separated the two germline ends. The CDR3 coding sequence is TGTGCCACCTACGCCTACAGGGATTCACCCCTCCACTTT. Translating gives CATYAYRDSPLHF.

The gene calls are TRBV5-4 and TRBJ1-4, with D perhaps matching TRBD1 (6 bases). Trimming left V 0 bases short and J 4 bases short, with 10 bases between. Germline CDR1 reads SGHNT; CDR2 reads YYREEE (reference sequence). The CDR3 length is 15 residues. CDR3 sequence reads: CASSLDWGHNEKLFF. The CDR3 DNA reads TGTGCCAGCAGCTTGGACTGGGGACATAATGAAAAACTGTTTTTT.

The chain's CDR3 is CASSQGGAASAGYEQYF. DNA of the CDR3: TGTGCCAGCAGCCAAGGGGGGGCTGCCAGCGCAGGGTACGAGCAGTACTTC. V is TRBV28 and J is TRBJ2-7; TRBD2 is a possible D gene (7 bases). The CDR3 is 17 residues long. Germline CDR1 is MDHEN and CDR2 is SYDVKM. The V end was cut by 6 bases, the J end by 4 bases, with 25 bases between.

The V and J genes are TRBV25-1 and TRBJ2-3; D possibly corresponds to TRBD1 (6 bases). This CDR3 region has 16 residues. Germline V lookup: CDR1 MGHDK, CDR2 SYGVNS. V lost 3 bases to trimming and J lost 0 bases, with 13 bases between them. CDR3: CASSEALTGSTDTQYF. DNA of the CDR3: TGTGCCAGCAGTGAGGCCCTTACAGGGAGCACAGATACGCAGTATTTT.

As to this clone: One end of the junction is discordant with germline, which a read error may explain. This sequence joins TRBV29-1 and TRBJ2-3; 9 bases map to TRBD1. This CDR3 has 15 residues. Germline V CDR1 and CDR2: SQVTM, ANQGSEA. The CDR3 region has the DNA TGCAGCGTCGAAGGGGACAGGGTAATTACAGATACGCAGTATTTT. Protein: CSVEGDRVITDTQYF.

The rearrangement uses TRBV29-1 and TRBJ2-5; D may be TRBD2 (5 bases). Trimming shortened V by 8 bases and J by 0 bases, and 10 bases separated the two germline ends. The germline CDR1 and CDR2 sequences are SQVTM and ANQGSEA. The CDR3 contains 12 residues. The CDR3 DNA follows: TGCAGCATCCGGGATGACCAAGAGACCCAGTACTTC. Translated: CSIRDDQETQYF.

This clone was counted once. The V and J genes are TRBV11-2 and TRBJ2-1; a weak D match, TRBD2 (6 bases). The V gene lost 3 bases and the J gene lost 6 bases, with 15 bases spanning the gap. CDR1 is SGHAT and CDR2 is FQNNGV in the germline V gene. This CDR3 has 15 residues. CDR3 sequence: CASSFTGTGLNEQFF. CDR3 bases: TGTGCCAGCAGCTTCACCGGGACTGGGCTCAATGAGCAGTTCTTC.

This clone was seen once. The CDR3 sequence: CASRPSGSSYNEQFF. The DNA for the CDR3 is TGTGCCAGCAGGCCTAGCGGGAGTTCCTACAATGAGCAGTTCTTC. This chain links TRBV6-1 with TRBJ2-1, with TRBD2 identical over 10 bases. CDR3 size: 15 residues. The V and J ends lost 6 bases and 1 base, in that order; junction bases with no gene match: 3. Germline V CDR1 and CDR2: MNHNS, SASEGT.

This clone was counted once. The rearrangement uses TRBV27 and TRBJ2-5, with 7 bases that match TRBD1. V shed 6 bases and J 2 bases; nucleotides not matched to a gene: 6. Per the germline V gene, CDR1 is MNHEY and CDR2 is SMNVEV (reference sequence). The CDR3 sequence is 14 residues long. This CDR3 is CASRGDREQETQYF. The CDR3 nucleotides read TGTGCCAGCAGGGGAGACAGGGAACAAGAGACCCAGTACTTC.

The chain couples TRBV7-9 to TRBJ1-1; D gene uncertain. V lost 3 bases and J 3 bases, leaving 11 bases between the germline ends. This CDR3 comprises 14 residues. Germline V gene lookup returns CDR1 SEHNR and CDR2 FQNEAQ (reference sequence). CDR3 amino acids: CASSFRSGDTEAFF. CDR3 coding DNA: TGTGCCAGCAGCTTTAGGTCCGGGGACACTGAAGCTTTCTTT.

The J gene is TRBJ1-5, the V gene TRBV27; D may be TRBD1 (6 bases). CDR1 is MNHEY and CDR2 is SMNVEV in the germline V gene (reference sequence). This CDR3 region has 14 residues. The V gene lost 3 bases and the J gene lost 1 base, with 7 bases spanning the gap. CDR3 residues: CASSLQGSNQPQHF. DNA for the CDR3: TGTGCCAGCAGTTTGCAGGGGAGCAATCAGCCCCAGCATTTT.